The clone carrying this T cell receptor beta chain came up a few times. Its antigen remains unknown. The time point denotes: longitudinal time-point 3. PBMCs numbering 2 million and stored at -80 C yielded the unsorted libraries. With 10-nucleotide random UMIs, 5'RACE was used to make the cDNA. Every sequencing run drew on 15-18 subjects and yielded over 170 million TCR-beta sequences. TCRdb processed the 5' RACE reads anew with MiXCR; each CDR3 protein has one entry. The table has about 99,000 distinct CDR3 sequences, 10% to 12% seen once. The sample is drawn from a study of neurological immune-mediated disorders. Study findings and constraints: HTLV-1-associated myelopathy showed the most TCR clonal expansion; multiple sclerosis the least, below healthy controls.

With V trimmed by 5 bases and J by 1 base, 9 bases remained unmatched. There are 16 residues in the CDR3. The V gene's germline CDR1 is SGHNT and CDR2 YENEEA. The chain couples TRBV11-3 to TRBJ1-1; TRBD1 matches at 8 bases. Sequenced material: PBMCs. This sequence was found in a female donor with HTLV-1-associated myelopathy (HAM/TSP). Here the CDR3 DNA reads TGTGCCAGCAGCCCCCGGACAGGGATCGCGAACACTGAAGCTTTCTTT. Translation gives CASSPRTGIANTEAFF.